The 2 T cell receptor beta chains presented below share a single source sample, sequenced in a study of T-cell reconstitution after alpha-beta-depleted transplantation in children. Unique molecular identifiers were incorporated into the prepared TCRbeta library. In TCRdb, the PCR reads were re-called with MiXCR into one record per CDR3 protein. Here the sample spans about 580,000 distinct CDR3 sequences, under 25% being singletons. Specimen: PBMCs, mostly from graft donor cells, collected 360 days after TCRalphabeta/CD19-depleted stem cell transplant. These receptors were collected from a boy under two years old who had a stem cell transplant for acute myeloid leukemia, so the T cells may come from the graft donor.

This clonotype has just a few counts. This rearrangement joins TRBV7-9 to TRBJ2-7; D possibly matches TRBD1 or TRBD2 (5 bases each). V lost 5 bases, J lost 2 bases, and 19 bases lay in between. Germline values: CDR1 SEHNR, CDR2 FQNEAQ (reference sequence). The CDR3 is 16 amino acids. In DNA, the CDR3 is TGTGCCAGCAGCCCCCCCGGGGCGGACACTCCCTACGAGCAGTACTTC. Translating it yields CASSPPGADTPYEQYF.

This clonotype was detected a few times. The chain has TRBV4-3 and TRBJ2-7; TRBD2 matches 7 bases. The V and J ends lost 0 bases and 3 bases, in that order; junction bases with no gene match: 5. The germline CDR1 and CDR2 sequences are LGHNA and YSLEER. The CDR3 extends over 15 amino acids. CDR3 nucleotide sequence: TGCGCCAGCAGCCAAGATGAGCGGGGTATCTACGAGCAGTACTTC. Protein sequence: CASSQDERGIYEQYF.